This entry concerns a single T cell receptor (beta chain). No antigen is known for it. The data originate from a study of cytomegalovirus exposure and HLA in healthy donors. The overall study: Inside one of the first data releases sat around 80 million unique TCRs taken from HLA-typed donors. Study outcomes and limitations: Rare TCR sequences predominated, though certain public TCRs were found in many donors. Within a later analysis, the majority of CMV-associated TCR beta chains appeared HLA-restricted. A later analysis linked a missense variant in DCLRE1C to the trimming of TCR beta V and J genes.

This CDR3 contains 16 residues. The V and J ends lost 0 bases and 0 bases respectively, with 9 bases between them. CDR1 and CDR2 (germline): LGHNA, YSLEER. It was with 60 Vbeta and 13 Jbeta primers that the PCR ran. The method was immunoSEQ multiplex PCR; TCRdb's version includes in-frame clones alone and lacks a portion of them. The sample records about 190,000 clones, roughly 79% being singletons. The specimen was PBMCs. J is TRBJ1-3 and V is TRBV4-3; TRBD1 is a possible D gene (5 bases). This TCR was recovered from a young woman in good health and CMV-seronegative. The CDR3 DNA is TGCGCCAGCAGCCAAGATGAACAGGACTCTGGAAACACCATATATTTT. The encoded protein is CASSQDEQDSGNTIYF.